This T cell receptor beta chain comes out of a study of T cell repertoires in cytomegalovirus infection. Study results and caveats: The cumulative frequency of public TCR beta families distinguished individuals who carried CMV together with the relevant HLA. Dominating the ex vivo response were TCR beta clonotypes that were CMV-specific and HLA-C-restricted.

The ends were cut back, 1 base at V and 4 bases at J, with 9 bases in the middle. CDR3 size: 14 residues. Germline V gene lookup returns CDR1 LGHNA and CDR2 YNFKEQ. Concerning this clonotype: Its specificity is not known.

TCRdb re-analysed the reads in MiXCR, keeping a single row per CDR3 protein. The data show about 740,000 distinct CDR3 sequences, with less than 40% seen just once and under 3.5% held by the top ten. V usage is TRBV4-2 and J usage is TRBJ2-3; no clear D gene. Specimen: PBMCs. This TCR derives from a human donor in good health (CMV status not recorded). Some clones in this sample may be carry-over from other donors' samples. The CDR3 nucleotides read TGTGCCAGCAGCCAAGTGGGAATCGCAGATACGCAGTATTTT. Its protein product is CASSQVGIADTQYF.